The present T cell receptor (beta chain) was sequenced within a study of blood T cell repertoires in COVID-19. Study summary: The United States, Italy and Spain were the sources of the acute and convalescent COVID-19 samples. In each case, the material was cDNA or gDNA derived from T cells, B-cell-depleted T cells, or PBMCs.

With 5 bases clipped from V and 5 bases from J, the junction kept 7 bases outside the gene matches. Germline lookup yields CDR1 SGHTA and CDR2 FQGTGA. The CDR3 sequence is 15 residues long. In the original processing: Estimation of nucleated cell counts relied on the amplification of reference gene primers. Clones were read by immunoSEQ multiplex PCR, and TCRdb kept only the in-frame ones, dropping some. V, J and clone size are those of that table, while D and trimming were read from the DNA. The table shows around 450,000 clones, with around 89% occurring only once. The rearrangement links TRBV7-3 to TRBJ2-2; 8 nucleotides align to TRBD1. The sequenced material came from peripheral blood. This TCR derives from a woman aged 25 to 45 with acute or convalescent COVID-19. CDR3 bases: TGTGCCAGCAGCCCACAGGGGGGAAGAACCGGGGAGCTGTTTTTT. As protein: CASSPQGGRTGELFF.